The 2 T cell receptor beta chains below come from one sample, sequenced in a study of blood T cell repertoires in COVID-19 (TCRdb year 2020). Library preparation was by the immunoSEQ multiplex PCR assay. This immuneACCESS table, as held by TCRdb, lists in-frame sequences with V and J called but not all clones. Of the missing ones, under half trace to an unresolved V gene in checked studies; the others have no known cause. For this sample the table gives more than 300,000 clones, of which 89% were detected only once. 5% to 7% of the sample lies in the top ten. The specimen was peripheral blood. These receptors were collected from a man aged 18-30 years who had recovered from COVID-19.

The chain is built from TRBV3-1 (or the pseudogene TRBV3-2) and TRBJ1-2; D unresolved. Germline V gives CDR1 LGHDT, CDR2 YNNKEL (reference sequence). V was cut by 3 bases and J by 6 bases, with 14 bases left in between. This CDR3 contains 14 residues. The DNA of the CDR3 is TGTGCCAGCAGCCAGACTAGAGAAGGGAATGGCTACACCTTC. This sequence encodes CASSQTREGNGYTF.

This chain uses TRBV29-1 with TRBJ2-7; 9 nucleotides agree with TRBD2. The germline V gene has CDR1 SQVTM and CDR2 ANQGSEA. The CDR3 has 13 amino acids. The V and J ends lost 7 bases and 5 bases, in that order; junction bases with no gene match: 9. The CDR3: CSALLGTSNEQYF. The CDR3 DNA sequence: TGCAGCGCCCTGCTTGGGACTAGCAACGAGCAGTACTTC.